Following are 18 T cell receptor beta chains from one sample sequenced in a study of regulatory and conventional T cells in RAG deficiency. Clones were sequenced by immunoSEQ multiplex PCR, and TCRdb holds only the in-frame ones, with some missing. The table shows around 33,000 clones, with just under 90% occurring only once. This sample was also put to use in a study of regulatory T cells. That work states: Amplification used 52 TRBV primers and 13 TRBJ primers.

The source material was CD8+ T cells sorted from blood. Every receptor here comes from a human donor in good health.

The DNA for the CDR3 is TGCGCCAGCAGCCCAGACAGGGGCGCCGACGAGCAGTACTTC. This translates into CASSPDRGADEQYF. V usage is TRBV5-1 and J usage is TRBJ2-7, with 8 bases matching TRBD1. The CDR3 extends over 14 amino acids. Germline trimming cut 4 bases from V and 5 bases from J; bases unmatched to any gene: 8. Germline values: CDR1 SGHRS, CDR2 YFSETQ.

This rearrangement joins TRBV25-1 to TRBJ2-3, with 7 bases lining up with TRBD2. With 3 bases clipped from V and 8 bases from J, the junction kept 20 bases outside the gene matches. In germline, CDR1 is MGHDK, CDR2 SYGVNS. The CDR3 runs 18 residues. CDR3 DNA: TGTGCCAGCAGTGATTTAGTGGGAGGGCGTAAGGAGGATGGTACGCAGTATTTT. It yields the protein CASSDLVGGRKEDGTQYF.

This clone was counted only a few times. V is TRBV21-1 and J is TRBJ1-1; no check of the table's D call, TRBD1, against the DNA was made. TRBV21-1 is noted as a pseudogene. CDR3 length equals 17 residues. The CDR3 reads CASSKMSRGQIPTEAFF. CDR3 bases: TGTGCCAGCAGCAAAATGTCCAGGGGGCAGATACCAACTGAAGCTTTCTTT.

This sequence joins TRBV15 and TRBJ2-7; 8 bases match TRBD1. The germline CDR1 and CDR2 sequences are LNHNV and YYDKDF (reference sequence). J gave up 12 bases and V 5 bases, and 15 bases lay outside the gene matches. CDR3 length: 14 amino acids. The CDR3 DNA is TGTGCCACCAGCTTGACAGGGGCCCCCCGCAGCGCGTACTTC. This codes for CATSLTGAPRSAYF. The variable domain in full, with the rest retrieved from reference TRBV15 and TRBJ2-7, is DAMVIQNPRYQVTQFGKPVTLSCSQTLNHNVMYWYQQKSSQAPKLLFHYYDKDFNNEADTPDNFQSRRPNTSFCFLDIRSPGLGDTAMYLCATSLTGAPRSAYFGPGTRLTVT.

The rearrangement joins TRBV19 to TRBJ1-2; no firm D call. This CDR3 has 12 amino acids. The germline CDR1 and CDR2 sequences are LNHDA and SQIVND (reference sequence). V was pared by 7 bases and J by 7 bases, with 13 bases between. The CDR3 nucleotides read TGTGCCAGTACCCTTGGACGTCGTGGCTACACCTTC. This encodes CASTLGRRGYTF.

CDR3 in DNA: TGTGCCATCAGTGAGTCGGAAACTCTGAACACTGAAGCTTTCTTT. It specifies CAISESETLNTEAFF. The chain has TRBV10-3 and TRBJ1-1; D remains ambiguous. CDR3 size: 15 residues. Trimming stripped 0 bases from V and 0 bases from J, with 8 bases between. In germline, CDR1 is ENHRY, CDR2 SYGVKD.

The chain combines TRBV29-1 with TRBJ2-1; 8 nucleotides match TRBD2. Looked up from germline, CDR1 is SQVTM and CDR2 is ANQGSEA. The V gene end was trimmed by 1 base and the J gene end by 5 bases; junction bases not matched to a gene: 1. The CDR3 extends over 13 amino acids. The CDR3 region has the DNA TGCAGCGTTGAAGCGGGGGGGAACAATGAGCAGTTCTTC. Its protein is CSVEAGGNNEQFF.

This chain links TRBV28 with TRBJ2-1; D remains ambiguous. Deletions cut 6 bases from V and 10 bases from J, with 19 bases between. The CDR3 covers 14 residues. Looked up from germline, CDR1 is MDHEN and CDR2 is SYDVKM. Here the CDR3 reads CASRSLFSNEEQFF. CDR3 nucleotide sequence: TGTGCCAGCAGGTCACTTTTTAGCAATGAGGAGCAGTTCTTC.

This chain uses TRBV23-1 with TRBJ2-6; 8 bases agree with TRBD1. TRBV23-1 is given ORF status, its function remaining uncertain. This CDR3 contains 17 residues. The V segment lost 4 bases and the J segment 3 bases; nucleotides outside the gene matches: 8. CDR3 DNA sequence: TGCGCCAGCAGTCGTCCCCAGGGGGCTTATGGGGCCAACGTCCTGACTTTC. Encoded protein: CASSRPQGAYGANVLTF.

The chain joins TRBV2 to TRBJ2-7; possible D gene TRBD2, 6 bases. V was cut by 6 bases and J by 2 bases, with 17 bases left in between. This CDR3 is built from 15 residues. Germline loops: CDR1 SNHLY, CDR2 FYNNEI. This CDR3 reads CASRHTGTVAYEQYF. In DNA, the CDR3 is TGTGCCAGCAGACACACCGGGACTGTGGCCTACGAGCAGTACTTC.

The chain has TRBV27 and TRBJ2-7; the match to TRBD1 covers 8 bases. The germline V gene encodes CDR1 MNHEY and CDR2 SMNVEV (reference sequence). CDR3 length: 16 residues. The ends lost 5 bases at V and 4 bases at J; junction bases unmatched: 13. This CDR3 reads CASSKLSGTGFYEQYF. The CDR3 DNA reads TGTGCCAGCAGTAAACTATCCGGGACAGGTTTTTACGAGCAGTACTTC.

The rearrangement joins TRBV5-6 to TRBJ2-7; 8 bases match TRBD1. Germline assignment: CDR1 SGHDT and CDR2 YYEEEE. CDR3 length equals 17 residues. V lost 0 bases to trimming and J lost 1 base; unmatched junction nucleotides: 9. The CDR3 sequence is CASSLGQAGGESYEQYF. The CDR3 DNA sequence: TGTGCCAGCAGCTTGGGGCAGGCAGGGGGCGAGTCCTACGAGCAGTACTTC. Using reference TRBV5-6 and TRBJ2-7 for the parts outside the CDR3, the full variable domain is DAGVTQSPTHLIKTRGQQVTLRCSPKSGHDTVSWYQQALGQGPQFIFQYYEEEERQRGNFPDRFSGHQFPNYSSELNVNALLLGDSALYLCASSLGQAGGESYEQYFGPGTRLTVT.

The chain carries TRBV13 and TRBJ1-2; a possible D gene is TRBD1 (6 bases). The CDR3 runs 22 residues. Germline lookup yields CDR1 PRHDT and CDR2 FYEKMQ (reference sequence). V was cut by 5 bases and J by 3 bases, with 37 bases left in between. The CDR3: CASSPLGGWGRPAYPFYYGYTF. CDR3 nucleotides: TGTGCCAGCAGCCCTCTAGGGGGTTGGGGTCGACCAGCATACCCATTTTACTATGGCTACACCTTC.

This clone has just one count. The chain links TRBV27 to TRBJ2-5, with 7 bases identical to TRBD1. J gave up 5 bases and V 5 bases, and 14 bases lay outside the gene matches. The germline CDR1 and CDR2 sequences are MNHEY and SMNVEV (reference sequence). This CDR3 region has 16 residues. CDR3 sequence: CASSPGTDWVLETQYF. The CDR3 nucleotides are TGTGCCAGCAGTCCCGGGACAGATTGGGTCTTGGAGACCCAGTACTTC.

This clone was seen only once. The chain joins TRBV19 to TRBJ2-7; D remains ambiguous. The germline V gene has CDR1 LNHDA and CDR2 SQIVND (reference sequence). V shed 5 bases and J shed 0 bases, with 14 bases lying between them. The CDR3 contains 15 residues. CDR3 DNA sequence: TGTGCCAGTAGTCCCGAAAAGGCGAGCTCCTACGAGCAGTACTTC. Residues: CASSPEKASSYEQYF. The full variable domain, its missing parts supplied by reference TRBV19 and TRBJ2-7, is DGGITQSPKYLFRKEGQNVTLSCEQNLNHDAMYWYRQDPGQGLRLIYYSQIVNDFQKGDIAEGYSVSREKKESFPLTVTSAQKNPTAFYLCASSPEKASSYEQYFGPGTRLTVT.

V is TRBV5-1 and J is TRBJ1-5; D unclear. Germline lookup yields CDR1 SGHRS and CDR2 YFSETQ. Deletions cut 2 bases from V and 6 bases from J, with 12 bases between. The CDR3 is 14 residues long. In DNA form, the CDR3 reads TGCGCCAGCAGCTTCGAAGGCGGGGTTCAGCCCCAGCATTTT. Its translation: CASSFEGGVQPQHF.

V is TRBV11-2 and J is TRBJ2-1; no reliable D call. The CDR3 is 15 residues long. Trimming cost V 1 base and J 0 bases, with 7 bases left between them. Germline CDR1 is SGHAT and CDR2 is FQNNGV. The CDR3 nucleotides read TGTGCCAGCAGCTTAGGTGGGAACTCCTACAATGAGCAGTTCTTC. Translating it yields CASSLGGNSYNEQFF.

The chain joins TRBV5-5 to TRBJ1-2; possible D gene TRBD1, 5 bases. The CDR3 runs to 14 residues. The V end was cut by 4 bases, the J end by 2 bases, with 12 bases between. In germline, CDR1 is SGHKS, CDR2 YYEKEE (reference sequence). The CDR3 loop is CASSDRDLNYGYTF. The CDR3 DNA reads TGTGCCAGCAGCGACCGGGACCTAAACTATGGCTACACCTTC. The full variable domain, its missing parts supplied by reference TRBV5-5 and TRBJ1-2, is DAGVTQSPTHLIKTRGQQVTLRCSPISGHKSVSWYQQVLGQGPQFIFQYYEKEERGRGNFPDRFSARQFPNYSSELNVNALLLGDSALYLCASSDRDLNYGYTFGSGTRLTVV.